This TCR beta chain was sequenced for a study of T-cell memory formation after mild COVID-19. Germline-derived CDR1 and CDR2 are MNHEY and SVGAGI. Losses at the gene ends were 8 bases for V and 0 bases for J; bases not matched to a gene: 5. The CDR3 has 14 residues. MiXCR, applied by TCRdb to the 5' RACE reads, yields one record per CDR3 protein. The sample lists over 350,000 distinct CDR3 sequences; roughly 15% were seen once. J is TRBJ2-3 and V is TRBV6-5, with 7 bases lining up with TRBD1. This sequence was found in a man aged 18 to 29 who had mild COVID-19 (a few samples of this study predate the infection). Cell type and time point are not known. The sample comprised PBMCs or a T cell subset sorted from them (not recorded which). The CDR3 DNA reads TGTGCCAGCGGTGGGACAGCGAGCACAGATACGCAGTATTTT. Encoded protein: CASGGTASTDTQYF.